The entry below gives a single T cell receptor beta chain sequence along with its context. The target of this receptor is not known. No base quality values were provided; no much bigger clone lies one nucleotide off. The source of the sample is a study of control samples from healthy donors and cancer patients (dated by TCRdb to the early 2020s). The library relied on the immunoSEQ multiplex PCR assay. The immuneACCESS repertoire file appears here via TCRdb, limited to in-frame rearrangements. These files lack a portion of the clones; in checked studies, under half of the deficit traces to unresolved V genes, and the cause of the others is not known. In this sample the table shows some 12,000 clones, 94% of which occur a single time. The ten largest clones capture 20% to 30% of the sample. The V end gives up 3 bases and the J end 8 bases, leaving 16 bases in the junction not matched to a gene. CDR1 and CDR2 are drawn from the germline V gene: WSHSY, SAAADI. Spanning cysteine to phenylalanine, the CDR3 consists of 17 amino acids. Of all the DNA, just the CDR3 is kept, 51 bases in frame from base 1.

The chain is made from TRBV10-2 and TRBJ1-2, with 9 middle bases fitting TRBD1. The material sequenced was PBMCs. This clonotype originated in a man between 65 and 85 years old with head and neck cancer. The CDR3 region has the sequence CASSDWGQGGSRGGYTF. The sequence in DNA is TGCGCCAGCAGTGATTGGGGACAGGGAGGCAGCAGGGGAGGCTACACCTTC.